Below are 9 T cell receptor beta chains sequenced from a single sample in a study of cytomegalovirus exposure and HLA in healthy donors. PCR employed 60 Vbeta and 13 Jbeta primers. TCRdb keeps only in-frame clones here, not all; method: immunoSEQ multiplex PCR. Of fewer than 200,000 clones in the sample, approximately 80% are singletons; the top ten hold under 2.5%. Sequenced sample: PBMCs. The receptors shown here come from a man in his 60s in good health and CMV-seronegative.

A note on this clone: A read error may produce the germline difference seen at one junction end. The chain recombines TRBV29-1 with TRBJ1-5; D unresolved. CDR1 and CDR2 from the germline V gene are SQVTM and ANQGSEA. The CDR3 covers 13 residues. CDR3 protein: CSVGGVIGQPQNF. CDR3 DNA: TGCAGCGTGGGCGGGGTGATAGGTCAGCCCCAGAATTTT. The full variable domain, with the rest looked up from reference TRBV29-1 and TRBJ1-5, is SAVISQKPSRDICQRGTSLTIQCQVDSQVTMMFWYRQQPGQSLTLIATANQGSEATYESGFVIDKFPISRPNLTFSTLTVSNMSPEDSSIYLCSVGGVIGQPQNFGDGTRLSIL.

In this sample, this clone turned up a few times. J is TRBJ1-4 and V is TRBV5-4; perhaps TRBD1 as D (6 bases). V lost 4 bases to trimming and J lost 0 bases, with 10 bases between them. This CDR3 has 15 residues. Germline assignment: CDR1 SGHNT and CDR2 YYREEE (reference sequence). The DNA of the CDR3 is TGTGCCAGCAGCAACCCAGGGGCAACTAATGAAAAACTGTTTTTT. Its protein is CASSNPGATNEKLFF. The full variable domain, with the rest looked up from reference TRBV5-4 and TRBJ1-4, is ETGVTQSPTHLIKTRGQQVTLRCSSQSGHNTVSWYQQALGQGPQFIFQYYREEENGRGNFPPRFSGLQFPNYSSELNVNALELDDSALYLCASSNPGATNEKLFFGSGTQLSVL.

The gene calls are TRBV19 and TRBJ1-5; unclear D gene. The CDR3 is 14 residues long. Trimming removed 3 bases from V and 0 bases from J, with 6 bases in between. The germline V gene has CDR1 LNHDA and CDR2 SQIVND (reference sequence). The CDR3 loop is CASSISYSNQPQHF. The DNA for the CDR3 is TGTGCCAGTAGTATTTCTTATAGCAATCAGCCCCAGCATTTT.

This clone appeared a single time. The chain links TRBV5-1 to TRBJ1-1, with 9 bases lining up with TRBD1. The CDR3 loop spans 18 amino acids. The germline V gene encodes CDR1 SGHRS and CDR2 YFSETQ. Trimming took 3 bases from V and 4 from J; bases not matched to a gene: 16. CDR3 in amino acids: CASSSKTGQGFEGTEAFF. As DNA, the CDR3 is TGCGCCAGCAGCTCGAAAACGGGACAGGGTTTCGAGGGCACTGAAGCTTTCTTT.

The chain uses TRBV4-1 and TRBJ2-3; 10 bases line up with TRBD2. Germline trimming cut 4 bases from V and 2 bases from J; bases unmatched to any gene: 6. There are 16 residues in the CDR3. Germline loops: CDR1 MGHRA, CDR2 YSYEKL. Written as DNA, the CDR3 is TGCGCCAGCAGCCGGGATAGCGGGGGGCTCACAGATACGCAGTATTTT. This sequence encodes CASSRDSGGLTDTQYF.

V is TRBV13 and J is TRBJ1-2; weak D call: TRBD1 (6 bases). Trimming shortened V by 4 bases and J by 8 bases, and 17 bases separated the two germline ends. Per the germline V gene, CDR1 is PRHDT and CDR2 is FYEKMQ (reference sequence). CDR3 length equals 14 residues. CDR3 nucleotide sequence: TGTGCCAGCAGCTCCCCGGGGGGGCGACAGGGCTACACCTTC. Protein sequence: CASSSPGGRQGYTF.

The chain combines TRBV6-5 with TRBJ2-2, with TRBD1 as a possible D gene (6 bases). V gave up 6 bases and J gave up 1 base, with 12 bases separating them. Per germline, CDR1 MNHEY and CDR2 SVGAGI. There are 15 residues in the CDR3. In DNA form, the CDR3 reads TGTGCCAGCAGGCCCAGGGGTTGGAACACCGGGGAGCTGTTTTTT. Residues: CASRPRGWNTGELFF.

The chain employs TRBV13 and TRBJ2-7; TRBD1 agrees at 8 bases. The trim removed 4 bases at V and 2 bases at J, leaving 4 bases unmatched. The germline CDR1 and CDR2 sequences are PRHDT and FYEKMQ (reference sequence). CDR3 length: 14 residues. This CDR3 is CASSSGTGAYEQYF. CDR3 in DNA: TGTGCCAGCAGCTCCGGGACAGGAGCCTACGAGCAGTACTTC.

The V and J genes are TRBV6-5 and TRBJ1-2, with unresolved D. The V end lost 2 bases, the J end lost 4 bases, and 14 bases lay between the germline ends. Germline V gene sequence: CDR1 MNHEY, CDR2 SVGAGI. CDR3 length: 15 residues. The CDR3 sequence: CASSYAHSLPYGYTF. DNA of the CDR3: TGTGCCAGCAGTTACGCCCACTCACTCCCCTATGGCTACACCTTC.